This T cell receptor (beta chain) appears in the sequencing data of a study of blood T cell repertoires in COVID-19. The CDR3 covers 16 residues. The J segment lost 5 bases and the V segment lost 4 bases, leaving 6 bases of the junction unmatched. Germline values: CDR1 LGHNT, CDR2 FRNRAP. Some clones are missing from TCRdb's copy, which holds only in-frame ones; the method was immunoSEQ multiplex PCR. The sample shows about 200,000 clones, 70% to 90% of them seen only once. This clonotype was sampled from a young man with active or convalescent COVID-19. Material: peripheral blood. The chain employs TRBV12-5 and TRBJ2-5; TRBD2 matches at 14 bases. CDR3 loop: CASGSGLAGAGETQYF. CDR3 DNA sequence: TGTGCTAGTGGTTCGGGACTAGCGGGAGCTGGGGAGACCCAGTACTTC. The variable domain in full, with the rest retrieved from reference TRBV12-5 and TRBJ2-5, is DARVTQTPRHKVTEMGQEVTMRCQPILGHNTVFWYRQTMMQGLELLAYFRNRAPLDDSGMPKDRFSAEMPDATLATLKIQPSEPRDSAVYFCASGSGLAGAGETQYFGPGTRLLVL.